Included here is one T cell receptor (beta chain) sequence, with context. The data are from a study of shared T cell receptors in the human thymus. Assay used: immunoSEQ multiplex PCR; TCRdb lists only in-frame clones, some missing. The table lists under 450,000 clones, 95% of them singletons. Germline values: CDR1 GTSNPN, CDR2 SVGIG (reference sequence). The CDR3 is 12 residues long. V lost 3 bases and J 7 bases, leaving 12 bases between the germline ends. The clonotype originates from a human donor. The specimen sequenced was thymocytes. The V gene is TRBV30, the J gene TRBJ1-2; D is unresolved. The CDR3 DNA follows: TGTGCCTGGAGCGGAAGGAGCGGTGGCTACACCTTC. It codes for CAWSGRSGGYTF.